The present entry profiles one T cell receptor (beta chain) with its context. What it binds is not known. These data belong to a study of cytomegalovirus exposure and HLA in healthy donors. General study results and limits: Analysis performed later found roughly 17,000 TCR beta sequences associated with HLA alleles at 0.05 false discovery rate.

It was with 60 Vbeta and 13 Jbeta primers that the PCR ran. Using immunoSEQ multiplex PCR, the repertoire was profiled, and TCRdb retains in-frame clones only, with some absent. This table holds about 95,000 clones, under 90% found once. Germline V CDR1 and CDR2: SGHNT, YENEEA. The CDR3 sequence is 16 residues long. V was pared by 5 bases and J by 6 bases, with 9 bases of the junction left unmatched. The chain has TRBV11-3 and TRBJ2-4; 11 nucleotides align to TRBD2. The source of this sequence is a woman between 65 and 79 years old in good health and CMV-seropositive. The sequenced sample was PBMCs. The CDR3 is CASSQQGTSGLNIQYF. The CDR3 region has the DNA TGTGCCAGCAGCCAACAAGGGACTAGCGGTTTAAACATTCAGTACTTC. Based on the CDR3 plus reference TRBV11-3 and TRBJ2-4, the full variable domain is EAGVVQSPRYKIIEKKQPVAFWCNPISGHNTLYWYLQNLGQGPELLIRYENEEAVDDSQLPKDRFSAERLKGVDSTLKIQPAELGDSAVYLCASSQQGTSGLNIQYFGAGTRLSVL.